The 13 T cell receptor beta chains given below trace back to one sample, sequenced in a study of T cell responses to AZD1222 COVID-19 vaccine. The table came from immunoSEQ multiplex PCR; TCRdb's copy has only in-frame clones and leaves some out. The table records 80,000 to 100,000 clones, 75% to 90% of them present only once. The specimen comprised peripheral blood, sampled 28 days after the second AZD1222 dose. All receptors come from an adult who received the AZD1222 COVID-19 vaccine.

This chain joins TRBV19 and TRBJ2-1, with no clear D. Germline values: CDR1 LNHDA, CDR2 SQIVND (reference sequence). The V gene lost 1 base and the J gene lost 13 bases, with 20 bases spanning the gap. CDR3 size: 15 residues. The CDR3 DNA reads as TGTGCCAGTAGTATAGCCCCAGTAGGGATAGCAACCCAGTTCTTC. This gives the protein CASSIAPVGIATQFF.

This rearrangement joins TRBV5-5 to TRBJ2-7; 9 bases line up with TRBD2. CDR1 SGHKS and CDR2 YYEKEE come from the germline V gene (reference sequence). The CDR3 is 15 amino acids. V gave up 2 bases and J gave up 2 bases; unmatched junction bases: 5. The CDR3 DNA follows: TGTGCCAGCAGCTTTGCGGGGGGGCGTCCCTACGAGCAGTACTTC. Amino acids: CASSFAGGRPYEQYF.

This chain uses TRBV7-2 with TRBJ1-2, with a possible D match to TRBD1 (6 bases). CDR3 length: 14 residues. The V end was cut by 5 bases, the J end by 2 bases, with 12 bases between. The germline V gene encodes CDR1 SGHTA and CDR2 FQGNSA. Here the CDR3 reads CASSPTGPNYGYTF. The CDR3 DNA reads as TGTGCCAGCAGCCCCACAGGGCCCAACTATGGCTACACCTTC.

The CDR3 DNA reads TGTGCCAGCAGCTTAGGCCATAACAATGAGCAGTTCTTC. Translating gives CASSLGHNNEQFF. The chain couples TRBV7-2 to TRBJ2-1; no clear D gene. The V end lost 1 base, the J end lost 5 bases, and 6 bases lay between the germline ends. In germline, CDR1 is SGHTA, CDR2 FQGNSA. This CDR3 has 13 residues.

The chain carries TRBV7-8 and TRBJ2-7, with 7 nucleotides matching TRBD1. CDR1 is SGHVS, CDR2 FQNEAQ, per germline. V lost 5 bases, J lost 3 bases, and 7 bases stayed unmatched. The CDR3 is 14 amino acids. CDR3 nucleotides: TGTGCCAGCAGCCAATCGACAGGGAACTACGAGCAGTACTTC. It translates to CASSQSTGNYEQYF.

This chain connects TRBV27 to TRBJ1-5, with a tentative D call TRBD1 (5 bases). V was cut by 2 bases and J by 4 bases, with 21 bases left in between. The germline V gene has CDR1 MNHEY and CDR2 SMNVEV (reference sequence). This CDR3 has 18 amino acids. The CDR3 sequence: CASSLVAPGPRRNQPQHF. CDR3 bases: TGTGCCAGCAGTTTAGTGGCCCCGGGACCGAGACGAAATCAGCCCCAGCATTTT.

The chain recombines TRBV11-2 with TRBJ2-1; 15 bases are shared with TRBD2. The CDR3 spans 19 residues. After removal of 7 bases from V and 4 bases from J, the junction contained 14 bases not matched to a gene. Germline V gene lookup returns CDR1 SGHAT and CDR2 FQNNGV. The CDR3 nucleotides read TGTGCCAGCACCACCCTTGGACTAGCGGGAGGGATAATATACAATGAGCAGTTCTTC. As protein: CASTTLGLAGGIIYNEQFF.

CDR3 loop: CSAGGSEAFF. As DNA, the CDR3 is TGCAGTGCCGGGGGGTCTGAAGCTTTCTTT. The V gene is TRBV20-1, the J gene TRBJ1-1; perhaps TRBD1 as D (5 bases). V lost 6 bases to trimming and J lost 6 bases, with 8 bases between them. This CDR3 has 10 residues. Germline V lookup: CDR1 DFQATT, CDR2 SNEGSKA (reference sequence).

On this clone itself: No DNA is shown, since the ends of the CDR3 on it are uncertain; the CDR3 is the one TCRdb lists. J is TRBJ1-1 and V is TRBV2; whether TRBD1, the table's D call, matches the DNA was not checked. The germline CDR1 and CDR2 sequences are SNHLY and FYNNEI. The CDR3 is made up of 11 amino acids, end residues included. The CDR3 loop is CAVGTGTRGFF.

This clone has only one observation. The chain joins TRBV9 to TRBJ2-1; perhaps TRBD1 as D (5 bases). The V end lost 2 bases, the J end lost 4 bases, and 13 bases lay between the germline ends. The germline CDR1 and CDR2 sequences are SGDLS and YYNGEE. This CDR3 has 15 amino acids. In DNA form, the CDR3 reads TGTGCCAGCAGCGTCGCCGTTGACAGTTACAATGAGCAGTTCTTC. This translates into CASSVAVDSYNEQFF. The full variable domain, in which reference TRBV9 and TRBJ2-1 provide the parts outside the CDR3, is DSGVTQTPKHLITATGQRVTLRCSPRSGDLSVYWYQQSLDQGLQFLIQYYNGEERAKGNILERFSAQQFPDLHSELNLSSLELGDSALYFCASSVAVDSYNEQFFGPGTRLTVL.

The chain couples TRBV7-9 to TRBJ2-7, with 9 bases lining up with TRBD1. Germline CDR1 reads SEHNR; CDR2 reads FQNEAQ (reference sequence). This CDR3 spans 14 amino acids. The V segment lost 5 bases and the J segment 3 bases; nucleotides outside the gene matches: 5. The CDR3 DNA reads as TGTGCCAGCAGCCTTGGGACAGGGAACTACGAGCAGTACTTC. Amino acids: CASSLGTGNYEQYF.

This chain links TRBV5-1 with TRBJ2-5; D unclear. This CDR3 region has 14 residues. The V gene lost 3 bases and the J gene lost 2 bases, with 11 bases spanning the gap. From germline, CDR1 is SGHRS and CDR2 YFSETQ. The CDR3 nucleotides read TGCGCCAGCAGCTCCGGCCTGGGGCAAGAGACCCAGTACTTC. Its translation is CASSSGLGQETQYF.

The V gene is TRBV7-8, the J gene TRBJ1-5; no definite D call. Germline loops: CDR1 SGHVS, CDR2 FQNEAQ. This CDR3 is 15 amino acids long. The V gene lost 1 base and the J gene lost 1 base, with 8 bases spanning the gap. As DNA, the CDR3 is TGTGCCAGCAGCTTAGACTACAGAAGCAATCAGCCCCAGCATTTT. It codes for CASSLDYRSNQPQHF.